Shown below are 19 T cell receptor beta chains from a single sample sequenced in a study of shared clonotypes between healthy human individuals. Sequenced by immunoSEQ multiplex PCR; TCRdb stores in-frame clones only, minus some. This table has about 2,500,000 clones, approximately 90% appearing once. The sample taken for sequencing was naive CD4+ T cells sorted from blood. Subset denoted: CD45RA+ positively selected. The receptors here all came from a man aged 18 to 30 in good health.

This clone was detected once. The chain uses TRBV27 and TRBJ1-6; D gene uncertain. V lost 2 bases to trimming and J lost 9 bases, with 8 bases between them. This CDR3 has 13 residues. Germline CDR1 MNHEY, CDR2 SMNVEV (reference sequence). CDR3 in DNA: TGTGCCAGCAGTTTAGGGGAACCTTCACCCCTCCACTTT. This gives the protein CASSLGEPSPLHF.

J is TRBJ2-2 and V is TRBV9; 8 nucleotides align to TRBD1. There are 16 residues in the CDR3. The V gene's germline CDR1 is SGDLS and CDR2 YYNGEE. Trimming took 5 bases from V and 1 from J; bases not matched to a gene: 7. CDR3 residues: CASRPPGTGNTGELFF. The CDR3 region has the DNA TGTGCCAGCAGACCCCCCGGGACAGGGAACACCGGGGAGCTGTTTTTT.

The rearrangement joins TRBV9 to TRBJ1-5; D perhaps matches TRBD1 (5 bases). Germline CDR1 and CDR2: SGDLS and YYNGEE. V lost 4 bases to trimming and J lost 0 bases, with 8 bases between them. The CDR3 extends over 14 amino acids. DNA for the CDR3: TGTGCCAGCAGCCGGGACGGTAGCAATCAGCCCCAGCATTTT. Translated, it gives CASSRDGSNQPQHF.

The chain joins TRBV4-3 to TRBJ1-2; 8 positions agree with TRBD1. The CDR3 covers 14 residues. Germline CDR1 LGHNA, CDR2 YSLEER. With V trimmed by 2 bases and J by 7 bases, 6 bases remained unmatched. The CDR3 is CASSQPDRVAGYTF. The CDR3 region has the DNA TGCGCCAGCAGCCAACCGGACAGGGTAGCTGGCTACACCTTC.

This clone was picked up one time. CDR3 amino acids: CASSPLGLQETQYF. In nucleotides, the CDR3 is TGTGCCAGCAGCCCGCTGGGACTCCAAGAGACCCAGTACTTC. V usage is TRBV5-5 and J usage is TRBJ2-5, with D tentatively TRBD2 (6 bases). The CDR3 extends over 14 amino acids. V lost 4 bases to trimming and J lost 1 base, with 11 bases between them. From germline, CDR1 is SGHKS and CDR2 YYEKEE (reference sequence).

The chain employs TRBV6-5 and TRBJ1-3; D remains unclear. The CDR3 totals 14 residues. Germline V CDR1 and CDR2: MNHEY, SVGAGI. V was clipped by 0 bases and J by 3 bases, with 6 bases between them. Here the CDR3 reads CASSYSKVGNTIYF. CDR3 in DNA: TGTGCCAGCAGTTACTCGAAGGTTGGAAACACCATATATTTT.

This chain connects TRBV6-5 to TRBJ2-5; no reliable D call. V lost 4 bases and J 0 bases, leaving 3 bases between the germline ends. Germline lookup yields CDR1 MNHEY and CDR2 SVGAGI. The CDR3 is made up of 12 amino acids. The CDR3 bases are TGTGCCAGCAGTTCGGACCAAGAGACCCAGTACTTC. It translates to CASSSDQETQYF.

CDR3 sequence: CASRDMYTEAFF. The CDR3 DNA reads TGTGCCAGCAGGGACATGTACACTGAAGCTTTCTTT. This chain connects TRBV6-1 to TRBJ1-1; possibly TRBD1 for D (5 bases). The CDR3 totals 12 residues. Germline assignment: CDR1 MNHNS and CDR2 SASEGT. The V end was cut by 6 bases, the J end by 3 bases, with 8 bases between.

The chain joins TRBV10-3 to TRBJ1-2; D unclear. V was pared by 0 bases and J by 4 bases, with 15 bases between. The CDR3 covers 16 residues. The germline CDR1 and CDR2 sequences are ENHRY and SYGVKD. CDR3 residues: CAISESGYDAAYGYTF. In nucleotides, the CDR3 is TGTGCCATCAGTGAGTCAGGGTATGACGCCGCCTATGGCTACACCTTC.

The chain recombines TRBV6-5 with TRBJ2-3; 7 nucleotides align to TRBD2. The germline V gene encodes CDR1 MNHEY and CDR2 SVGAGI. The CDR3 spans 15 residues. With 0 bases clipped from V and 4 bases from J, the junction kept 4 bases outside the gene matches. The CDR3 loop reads CASSYSELASDTQYF. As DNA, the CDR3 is TGTGCCAGCAGTTACTCTGAACTAGCGTCAGATACGCAGTATTTT.

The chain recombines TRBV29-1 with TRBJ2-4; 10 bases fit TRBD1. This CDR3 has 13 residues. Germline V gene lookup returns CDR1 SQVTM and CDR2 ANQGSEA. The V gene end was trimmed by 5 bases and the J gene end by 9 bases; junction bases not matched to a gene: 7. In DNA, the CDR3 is TGCAGCGTTACCGGGACAGGGGTTGGCATTCAGTACTTC. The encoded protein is CSVTGTGVGIQYF.

The CDR3, as DNA: TGCGCCAGCAGCTTGGAGGGACAGGACAATCAGCCCCAGCATTTT. As protein: CASSLEGQDNQPQHF. V gene TRBV5-1 combines with J gene TRBJ1-5, with 8 positions matching TRBD1. The CDR3 consists of 15 residues. Germline values: CDR1 SGHRS, CDR2 YFSETQ. J lost 3 bases, V lost 0 bases, and 2 bases had no gene match.

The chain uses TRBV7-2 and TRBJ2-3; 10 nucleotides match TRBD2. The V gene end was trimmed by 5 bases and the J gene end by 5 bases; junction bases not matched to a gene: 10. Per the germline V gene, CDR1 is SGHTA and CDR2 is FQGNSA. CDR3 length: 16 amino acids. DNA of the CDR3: TGTGCCAGCAGCCCGGTAGCGGGGGGCGTTGTAGATACGCAGTATTTT. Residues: CASSPVAGGVVDTQYF. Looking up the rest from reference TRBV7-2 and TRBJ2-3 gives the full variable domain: GAGVSQSPSNKVTEKGKDVELRCDPISGHTALYWYRQSLGQGLEFLIYFQGNSAPDKSGLPSDRFSAERTGGSVSTLTIQRTQQEDSAVYLCASSPVAGGVVDTQYFGPGTRLTVL.

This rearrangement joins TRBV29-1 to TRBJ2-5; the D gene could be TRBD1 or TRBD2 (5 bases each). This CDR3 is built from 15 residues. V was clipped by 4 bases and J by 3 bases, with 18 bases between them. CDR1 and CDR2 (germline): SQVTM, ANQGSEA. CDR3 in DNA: TGCAGCGTTGGGCCGCGTAGAGGGGCCGAAGAGACCCAGTACTTC. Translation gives CSVGPRRGAEETQYF.

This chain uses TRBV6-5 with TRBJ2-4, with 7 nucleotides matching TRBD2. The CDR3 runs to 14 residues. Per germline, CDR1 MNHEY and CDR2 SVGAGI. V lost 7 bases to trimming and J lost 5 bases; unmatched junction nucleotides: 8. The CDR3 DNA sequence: TGTGCCAGCACATACCAGAGCGGGGAAAACATTCAGTACTTC. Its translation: CASTYQSGENIQYF.

As DNA, the CDR3 is TGTGCCAGCAGCTCGCTAGCGGGGTTTAGCACAGATACGCAGTATTTT. It encodes CASSSLAGFSTDTQYF. The chain uses TRBV7-2 and TRBJ2-3, with 9 bases lining up with TRBD2. CDR3 length: 16 amino acids. Germline CDR1 and CDR2: SGHTA and FQGNSA. V gave up 4 bases and J gave up 0 bases; unmatched junction bases: 5.

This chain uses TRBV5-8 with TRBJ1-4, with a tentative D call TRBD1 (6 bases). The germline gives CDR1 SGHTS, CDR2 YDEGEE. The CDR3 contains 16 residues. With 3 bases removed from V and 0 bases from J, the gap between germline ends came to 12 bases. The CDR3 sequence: CASSSGDTATNEKLFF. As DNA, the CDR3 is TGTGCCAGCAGCTCGGGGGACACTGCAACTAATGAAAAACTGTTTTTT.

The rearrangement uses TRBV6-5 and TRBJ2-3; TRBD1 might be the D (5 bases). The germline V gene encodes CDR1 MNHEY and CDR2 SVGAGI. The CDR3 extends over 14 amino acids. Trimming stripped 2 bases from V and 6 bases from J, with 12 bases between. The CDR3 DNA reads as TGTGCCAGCAGTTACAAGGGGCCTAGGGATACGCAGTATTTT. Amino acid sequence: CASSYKGPRDTQYF.

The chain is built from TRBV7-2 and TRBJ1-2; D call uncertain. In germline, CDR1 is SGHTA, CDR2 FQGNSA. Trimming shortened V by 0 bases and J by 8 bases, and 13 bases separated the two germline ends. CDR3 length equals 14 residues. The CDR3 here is CASSLAKANLGYTF. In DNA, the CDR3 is TGTGCCAGCAGCTTAGCGAAAGCAAACTTGGGCTACACCTTC.